This TCR beta chain was sequenced in a study of OX40 agonist ivuxolimab in advanced cancers. Study context: Cohort: about 80% men, mean age approximately 64, aged roughly 20 to 79. Three patients had partial responses: one hepatocellular carcinoma, two cutaneous melanoma. Study-level points and caveats: Some patients who did not respond also had low normalized T-cell clonal expansion.

The V gene's germline CDR1 is MNHNS and CDR2 SASEGT. The CDR3 is 17 amino acids. Deletions cut 1 base from V and 4 bases from J, with 17 bases between. The assay was immunoSEQ multiplex PCR, and TCRdb's table has in-frame clones only and misses some. The sample gives fewer than 85,000 clones, 92% of which show up once; 9.5% to 12% is in the top ten. For this clone: Its antigen is unknown.

The chain is built from TRBV6-1 and TRBJ2-1; tentatively, D is TRBD2 (5 bases). This sequence originates from an adult with an advanced solid tumor such as melanoma, head and neck, liver or kidney cancer. The sample in question was CD4+ or CD8+ T cells sorted from blood, obtained in a trial of the OX40 agonist ivuxolimab. The DNA of the CDR3 is TGTGCCAGCAGTGAAGAAGAGGGAACAGCTGGGTACAATGAGCAGTTCTTC. It translates to CASSEEEGTAGYNEQFF.